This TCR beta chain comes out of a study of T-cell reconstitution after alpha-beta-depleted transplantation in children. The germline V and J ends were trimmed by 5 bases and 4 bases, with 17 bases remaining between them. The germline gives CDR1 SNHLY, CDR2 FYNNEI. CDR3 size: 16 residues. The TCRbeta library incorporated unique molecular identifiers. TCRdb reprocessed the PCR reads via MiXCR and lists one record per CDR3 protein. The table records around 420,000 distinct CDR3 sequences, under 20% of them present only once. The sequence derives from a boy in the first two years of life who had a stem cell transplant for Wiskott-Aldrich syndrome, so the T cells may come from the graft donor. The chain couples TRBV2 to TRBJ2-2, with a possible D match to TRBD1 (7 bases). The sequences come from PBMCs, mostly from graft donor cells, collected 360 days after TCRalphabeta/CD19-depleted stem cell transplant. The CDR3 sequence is CASSLRQGGGTGELFF. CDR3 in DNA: TGTGCCAGCAGTCTTCGACAGGGAGGAGGCACCGGGGAGCTGTTTTTT. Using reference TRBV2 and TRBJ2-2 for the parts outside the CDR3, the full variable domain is EPEVTQTPSHQVTQMGQEVILRCVPISNHLYFYWYRQILGQKVEFLVSFYNNEISEKSEIFDDQFSVERPDGSNFTLKIRSTKLEDSAMYFCASSLRQGGGTGELFFGEGSRLTVL.